This T cell receptor beta chain was captured in a study of metastatic and nonmetastatic thyroid tumors. For the study at large: The authors compared repertoires across blood and tumor or nodule tissue from malignant and benign thyroid patients.

TCRdb reprocessed the PCR reads via MiXCR. The sample consists of 91,000 or so clones, approximately 11% of them appearing once. The CDR3 consists of 13 residues. Germline V gene sequence: CDR1 MNHNS, CDR2 SASEGT. V was clipped by 5 bases and J by 0 bases, with 7 bases between them. No patient received treatment before thyroid surgery. The TCR was taken from a female donor with papillary thyroid cancer or a benign thyroid nodule (not recorded which). Some clones in this sample may be carry-over from other donors' samples. The chain carries TRBV6-1 and TRBJ1-1; D not resolved. Sequenced sample: blood. CDR3: CASSRTMNTEAFF. CDR3 bases: TGTGCCAGCAGTCGGACGATGAACACTGAAGCTTTCTTT.